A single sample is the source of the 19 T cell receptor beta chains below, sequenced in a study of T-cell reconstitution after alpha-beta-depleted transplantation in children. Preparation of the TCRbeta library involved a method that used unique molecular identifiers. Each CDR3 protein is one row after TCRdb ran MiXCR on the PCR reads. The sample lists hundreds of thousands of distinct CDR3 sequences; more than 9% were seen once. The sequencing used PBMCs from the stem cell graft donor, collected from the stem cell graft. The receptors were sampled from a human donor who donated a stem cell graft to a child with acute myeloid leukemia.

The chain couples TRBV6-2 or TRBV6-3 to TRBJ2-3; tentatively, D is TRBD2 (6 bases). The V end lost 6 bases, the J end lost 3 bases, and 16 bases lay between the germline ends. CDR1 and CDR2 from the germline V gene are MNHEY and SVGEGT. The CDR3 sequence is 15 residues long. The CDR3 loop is CASRELASQTDTQYF. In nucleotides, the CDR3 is TGTGCCAGCAGAGAACTAGCATCCCAAACAGATACGCAGTATTTT.

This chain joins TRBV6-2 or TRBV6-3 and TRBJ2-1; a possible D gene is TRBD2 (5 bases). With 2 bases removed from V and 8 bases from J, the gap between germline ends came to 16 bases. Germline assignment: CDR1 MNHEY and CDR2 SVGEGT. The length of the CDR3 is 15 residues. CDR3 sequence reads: CASSYIGKFGDEQFF. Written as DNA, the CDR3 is TGTGCCAGCAGTTACATTGGGAAATTCGGGGATGAGCAGTTCTTC.

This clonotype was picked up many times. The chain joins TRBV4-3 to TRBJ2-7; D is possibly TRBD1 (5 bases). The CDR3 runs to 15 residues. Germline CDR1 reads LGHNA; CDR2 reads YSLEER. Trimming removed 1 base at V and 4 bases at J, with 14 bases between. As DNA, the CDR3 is TGCGCCAGCAGCCAAGGCCGTCCAGGGCCTTACGAGCAGTACTTC. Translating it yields CASSQGRPGPYEQYF.

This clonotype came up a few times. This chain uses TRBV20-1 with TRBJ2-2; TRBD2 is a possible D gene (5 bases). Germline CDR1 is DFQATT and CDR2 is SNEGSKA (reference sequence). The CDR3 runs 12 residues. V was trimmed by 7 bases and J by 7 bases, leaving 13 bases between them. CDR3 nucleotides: TGCAGTGGTTCAAGGAGGAGCGGGGAGCTGTTTTTT. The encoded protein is CSGSRRSGELFF.

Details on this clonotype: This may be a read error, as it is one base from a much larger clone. DNA of the CDR3: TGTGCCATCAACGGACTAGCGGGAGAGATCAGTGAGCAGTTCTTC. Translation: CAINGLAGEISEQFF. The V gene is TRBV10-3, the J gene TRBJ2-1; TRBD2 matches at 13 bases. V shed 7 bases and J 9 bases; nucleotides not matched to a gene: 9. The CDR3 has 15 residues. Germline V gene sequence: CDR1 ENHRY, CDR2 SYGVKD.

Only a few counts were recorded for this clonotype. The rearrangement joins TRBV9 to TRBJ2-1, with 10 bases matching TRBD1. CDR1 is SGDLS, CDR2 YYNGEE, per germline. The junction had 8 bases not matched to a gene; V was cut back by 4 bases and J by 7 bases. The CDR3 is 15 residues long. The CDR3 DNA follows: TGTGCCAGCAGCCCCCCCGGACAGGGGGTAAATGAGCAGTTCTTC. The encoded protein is CASSPPGQGVNEQFF.

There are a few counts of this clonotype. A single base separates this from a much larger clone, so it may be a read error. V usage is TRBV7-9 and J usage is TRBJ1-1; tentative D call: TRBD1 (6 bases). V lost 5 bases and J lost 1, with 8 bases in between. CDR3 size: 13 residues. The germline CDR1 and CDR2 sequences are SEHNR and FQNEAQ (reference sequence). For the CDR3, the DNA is TGTGCCAGCAGCGAGACAGGGAACACTGAAGCTTTCTTT. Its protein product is CASSETGNTEAFF.

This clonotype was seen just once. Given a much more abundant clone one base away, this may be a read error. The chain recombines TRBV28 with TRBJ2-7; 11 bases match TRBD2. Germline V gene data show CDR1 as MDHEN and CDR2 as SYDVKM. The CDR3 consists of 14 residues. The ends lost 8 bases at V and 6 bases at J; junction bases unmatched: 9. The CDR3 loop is CASGLTGTSGEQYF. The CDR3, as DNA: TGTGCCAGCGGTCTAACCGGGACTAGCGGCGAGCAGTACTTC.

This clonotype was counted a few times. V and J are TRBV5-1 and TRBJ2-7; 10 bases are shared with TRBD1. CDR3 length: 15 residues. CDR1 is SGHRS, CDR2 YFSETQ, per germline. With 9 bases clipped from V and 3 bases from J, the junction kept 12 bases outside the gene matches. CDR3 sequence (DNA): TGCGCCACCCCGTCGTGGGGACAGGGGCTCTACGAGCAGTACTTC. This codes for CATPSWGQGLYEQYF.

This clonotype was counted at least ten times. CDR3 in amino acids: CASSLVRGLGNEKLFF. DNA for the CDR3: TGTGCCAGCAGCTTAGTTAGGGGATTAGGTAATGAAAAACTGTTTTTT. This chain uses TRBV7-2 with TRBJ1-4, with a tentative D call TRBD1 (5 bases). Trimming left V 1 base short and J 4 bases short, with 13 bases between. This CDR3 is 16 amino acids long. The germline CDR1 and CDR2 sequences are SGHTA and FQGNSA.

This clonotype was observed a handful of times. CDR3 DNA sequence: TGTGCCAGCTCACCATCAGCGGCTAACTATGGCTACACCTTC. Amino acid sequence: CASSPSAANYGYTF. The V call is TRBV18, the J call TRBJ1-2; no reliable D call. Germline CDR1 and CDR2: KGHSH and LQKENI. The ends were cut back, 2 bases at V and 0 bases at J, with 7 bases in the middle. The CDR3 is made up of 14 amino acids.

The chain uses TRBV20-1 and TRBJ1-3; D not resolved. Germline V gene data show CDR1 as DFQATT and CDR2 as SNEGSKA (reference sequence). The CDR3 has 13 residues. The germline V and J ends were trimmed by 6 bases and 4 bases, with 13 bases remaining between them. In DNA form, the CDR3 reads TGCAGTGCCCAAGTGGGTGCCGGAAACACCATATATTTT. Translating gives CSAQVGAGNTIYF.

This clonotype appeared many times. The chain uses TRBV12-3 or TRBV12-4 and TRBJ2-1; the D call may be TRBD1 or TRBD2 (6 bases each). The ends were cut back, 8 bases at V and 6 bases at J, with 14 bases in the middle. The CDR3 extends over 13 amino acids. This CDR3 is CASSFGGLNEQFF. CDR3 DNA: TGTGCCAGCTCGTTCGGGGGCCTCAATGAGCAGTTCTTC.

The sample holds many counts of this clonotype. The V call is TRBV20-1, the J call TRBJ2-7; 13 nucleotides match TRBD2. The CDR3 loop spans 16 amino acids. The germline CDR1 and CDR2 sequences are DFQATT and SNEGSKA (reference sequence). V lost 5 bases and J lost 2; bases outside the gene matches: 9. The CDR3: CSAPRTSGSSTYEQYF. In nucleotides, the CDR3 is TGCAGTGCTCCCAGGACTAGCGGGAGTAGTACCTACGAGCAGTACTTC.

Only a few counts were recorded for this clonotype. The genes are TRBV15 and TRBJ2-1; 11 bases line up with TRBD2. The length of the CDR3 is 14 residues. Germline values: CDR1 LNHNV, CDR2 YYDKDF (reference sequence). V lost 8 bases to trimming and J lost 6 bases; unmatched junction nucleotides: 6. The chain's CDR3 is CATLAGGDSNEQFF. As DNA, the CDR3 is TGTGCCACCCTAGCGGGAGGTGACAGCAATGAGCAGTTCTTC. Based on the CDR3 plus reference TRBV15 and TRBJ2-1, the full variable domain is DAMVIQNPRYQVTQFGKPVTLSCSQTLNHNVMYWYQQKSSQAPKLLFHYYDKDFNNEADTPDNFQSRRPNTSFCFLDIRSPGLGDTAMYLCATLAGGDSNEQFFGPGTRLTVL.

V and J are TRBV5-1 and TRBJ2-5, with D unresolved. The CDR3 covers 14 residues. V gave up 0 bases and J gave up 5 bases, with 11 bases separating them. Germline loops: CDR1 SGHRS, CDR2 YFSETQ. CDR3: CASSLASFEETQYF. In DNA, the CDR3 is TGCGCCAGCAGCTTGGCATCCTTTGAGGAGACCCAGTACTTC.

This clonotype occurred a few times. As DNA, the CDR3 is TGTGCCAGCAGCTTAGGGGGACTGGACCAAGAGACCCAGTACTTC. It yields the protein CASSLGGLDQETQYF. The genes are TRBV7-9 and TRBJ2-5; tentative D call: TRBD2 (6 bases). The germline gives CDR1 SEHNR, CDR2 FQNEAQ (reference sequence). The CDR3 runs to 15 residues. Trimming pared 1 base from V and 0 bases from J, leaving 9 bases between.

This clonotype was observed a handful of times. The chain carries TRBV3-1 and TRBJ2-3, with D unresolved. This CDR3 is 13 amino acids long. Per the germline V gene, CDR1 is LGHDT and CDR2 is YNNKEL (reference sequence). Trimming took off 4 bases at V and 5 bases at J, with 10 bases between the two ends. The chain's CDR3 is CASSPSRLDTQYF. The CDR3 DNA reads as TGTGCCAGCAGCCCTTCAAGGCTAGATACGCAGTATTTT.

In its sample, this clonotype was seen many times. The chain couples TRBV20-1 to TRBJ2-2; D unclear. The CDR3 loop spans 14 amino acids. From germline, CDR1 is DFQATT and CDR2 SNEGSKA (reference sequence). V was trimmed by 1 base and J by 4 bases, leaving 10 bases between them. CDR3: CSARVLAGTGELFF. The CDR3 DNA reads TGCAGTGCTAGAGTTTTAGCAGGCACCGGGGAGCTGTTTTTT.